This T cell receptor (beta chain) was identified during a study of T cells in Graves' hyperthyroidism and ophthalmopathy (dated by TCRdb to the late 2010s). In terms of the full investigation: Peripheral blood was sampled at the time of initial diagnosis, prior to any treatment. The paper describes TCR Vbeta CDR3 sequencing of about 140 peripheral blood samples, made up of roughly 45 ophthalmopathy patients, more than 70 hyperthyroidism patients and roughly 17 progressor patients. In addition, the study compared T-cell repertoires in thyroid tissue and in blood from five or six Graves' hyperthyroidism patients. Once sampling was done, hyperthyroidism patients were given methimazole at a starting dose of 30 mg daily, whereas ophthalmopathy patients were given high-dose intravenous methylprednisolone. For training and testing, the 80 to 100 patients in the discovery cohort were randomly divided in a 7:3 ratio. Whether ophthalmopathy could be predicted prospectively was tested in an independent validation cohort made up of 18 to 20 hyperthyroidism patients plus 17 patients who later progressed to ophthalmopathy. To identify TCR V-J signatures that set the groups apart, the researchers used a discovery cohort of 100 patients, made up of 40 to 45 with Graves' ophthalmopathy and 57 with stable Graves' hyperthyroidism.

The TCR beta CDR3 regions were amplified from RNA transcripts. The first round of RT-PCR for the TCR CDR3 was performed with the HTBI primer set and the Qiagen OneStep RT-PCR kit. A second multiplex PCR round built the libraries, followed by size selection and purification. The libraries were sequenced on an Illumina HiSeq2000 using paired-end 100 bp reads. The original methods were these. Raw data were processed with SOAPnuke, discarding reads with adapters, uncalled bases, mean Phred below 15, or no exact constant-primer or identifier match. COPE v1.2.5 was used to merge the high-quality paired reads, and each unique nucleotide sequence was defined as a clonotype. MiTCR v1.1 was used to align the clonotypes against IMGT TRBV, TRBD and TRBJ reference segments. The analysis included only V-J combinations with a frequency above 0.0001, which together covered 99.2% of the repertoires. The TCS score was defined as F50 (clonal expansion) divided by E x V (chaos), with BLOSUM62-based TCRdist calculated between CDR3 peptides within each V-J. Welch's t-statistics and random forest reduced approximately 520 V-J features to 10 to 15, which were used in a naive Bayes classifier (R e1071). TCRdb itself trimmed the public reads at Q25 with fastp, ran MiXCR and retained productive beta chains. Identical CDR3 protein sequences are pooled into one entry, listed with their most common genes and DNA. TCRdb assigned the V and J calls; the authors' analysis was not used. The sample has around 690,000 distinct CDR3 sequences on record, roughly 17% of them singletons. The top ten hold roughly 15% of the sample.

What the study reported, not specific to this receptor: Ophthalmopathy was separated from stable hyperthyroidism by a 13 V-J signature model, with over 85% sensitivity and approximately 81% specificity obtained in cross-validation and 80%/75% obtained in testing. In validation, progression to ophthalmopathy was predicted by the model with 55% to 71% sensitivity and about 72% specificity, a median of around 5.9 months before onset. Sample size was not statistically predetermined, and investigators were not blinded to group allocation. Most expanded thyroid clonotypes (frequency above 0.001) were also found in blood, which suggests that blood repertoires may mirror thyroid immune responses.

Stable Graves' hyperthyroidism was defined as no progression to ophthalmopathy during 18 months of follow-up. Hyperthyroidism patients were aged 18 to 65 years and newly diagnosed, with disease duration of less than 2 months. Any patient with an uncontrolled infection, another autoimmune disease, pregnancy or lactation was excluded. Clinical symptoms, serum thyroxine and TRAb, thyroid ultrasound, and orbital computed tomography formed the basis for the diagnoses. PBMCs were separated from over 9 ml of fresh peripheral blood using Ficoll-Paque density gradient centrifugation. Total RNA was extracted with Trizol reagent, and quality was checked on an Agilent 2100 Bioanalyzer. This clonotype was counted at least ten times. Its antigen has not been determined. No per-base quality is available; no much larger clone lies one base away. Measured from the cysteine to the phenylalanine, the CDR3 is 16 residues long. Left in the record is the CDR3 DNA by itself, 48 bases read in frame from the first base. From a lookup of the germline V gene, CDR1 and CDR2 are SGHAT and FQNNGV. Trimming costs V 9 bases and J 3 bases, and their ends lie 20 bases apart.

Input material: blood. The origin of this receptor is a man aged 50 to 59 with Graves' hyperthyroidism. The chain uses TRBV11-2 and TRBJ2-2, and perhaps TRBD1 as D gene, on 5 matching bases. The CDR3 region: CASNRGRLSDTGELFF. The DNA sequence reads TGTGCCAGTAATAGGGGAAGGTTAAGCGACACCGGGGAGCTGTTTTTT.